This T cell receptor (beta chain) was identified in a study of CD8 T cells in Susac syndrome. Random hexamers were used to reverse transcribe the RNA input (about 0.5 to 1 ug). In TCRdb, the immunoSEQ multiplex PCR reads were re-called with MiXCR into one record per CDR3 protein. Of tens of thousands of distinct CDR3 sequences in the sample, nearly 96% were seen once. Germline trimming cut 5 bases from V and 0 bases from J; bases unmatched to any gene: 6. Germline V gene data show CDR1 as SGHVS and CDR2 as FQNEAQ. The CDR3 sequence is 15 residues long. The source material was CD4+ T cells from PBMCs. The clonotype was recovered from a human donor with multiple sclerosis. The chain has TRBV7-8 and TRBJ2-7; 8 bases agree with TRBD2. This chain's CDR3 is CASSERGPSSYEQYF. The CDR3 nucleotides read TGTGCCAGCAGCGAGCGGGGGCCTAGCTCCTACGAGCAGTACTTC.